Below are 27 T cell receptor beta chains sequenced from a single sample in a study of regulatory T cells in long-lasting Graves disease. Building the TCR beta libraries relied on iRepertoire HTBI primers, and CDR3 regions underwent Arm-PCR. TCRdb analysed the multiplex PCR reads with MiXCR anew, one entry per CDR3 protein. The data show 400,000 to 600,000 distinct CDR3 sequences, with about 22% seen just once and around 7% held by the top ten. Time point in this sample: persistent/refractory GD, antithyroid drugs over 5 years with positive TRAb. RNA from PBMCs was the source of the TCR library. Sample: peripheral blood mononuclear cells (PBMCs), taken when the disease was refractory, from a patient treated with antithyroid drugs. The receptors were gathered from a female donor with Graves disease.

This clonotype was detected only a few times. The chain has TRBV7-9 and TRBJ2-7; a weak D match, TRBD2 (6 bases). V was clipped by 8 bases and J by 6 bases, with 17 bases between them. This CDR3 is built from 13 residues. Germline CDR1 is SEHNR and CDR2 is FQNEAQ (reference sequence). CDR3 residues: CASSTREASEQYF. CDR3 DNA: TGTGCCAGCTCCACCAGGGAGGCCTCCGAGCAGTACTTC.

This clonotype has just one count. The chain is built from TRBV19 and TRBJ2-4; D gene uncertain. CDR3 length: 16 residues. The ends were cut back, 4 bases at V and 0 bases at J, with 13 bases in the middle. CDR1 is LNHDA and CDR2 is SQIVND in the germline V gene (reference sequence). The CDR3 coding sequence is TGTGCCAGTAGTAGTCAAGTAGCCCTAGCCAAAAACATTCAGTACTTC. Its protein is CASSSQVALAKNIQYF.

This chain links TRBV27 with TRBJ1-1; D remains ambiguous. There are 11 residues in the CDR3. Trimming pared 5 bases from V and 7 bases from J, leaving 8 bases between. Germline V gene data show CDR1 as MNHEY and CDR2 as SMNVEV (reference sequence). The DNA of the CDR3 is TGTGCCAGCAGTGCCTTGGGTGAAGCTTTCTTT. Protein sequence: CASSALGEAFF.

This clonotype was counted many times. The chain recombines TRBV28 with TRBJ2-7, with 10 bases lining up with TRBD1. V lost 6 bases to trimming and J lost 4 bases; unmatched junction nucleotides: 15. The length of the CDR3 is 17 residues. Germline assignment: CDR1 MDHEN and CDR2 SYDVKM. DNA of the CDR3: TGTGCCAGCAGGGAAGGGACAGGGGCCCTGTCAGGGTACGAGCAGTACTTC. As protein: CASREGTGALSGYEQYF.

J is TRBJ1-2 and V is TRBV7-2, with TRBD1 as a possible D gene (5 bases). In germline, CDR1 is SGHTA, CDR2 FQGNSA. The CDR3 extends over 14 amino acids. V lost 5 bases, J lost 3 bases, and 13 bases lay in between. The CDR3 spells CASSPGRGDYGYTF. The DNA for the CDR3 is TGTGCCAGCAGCCCGGGACGGGGCGACTATGGCTACACCTTC.

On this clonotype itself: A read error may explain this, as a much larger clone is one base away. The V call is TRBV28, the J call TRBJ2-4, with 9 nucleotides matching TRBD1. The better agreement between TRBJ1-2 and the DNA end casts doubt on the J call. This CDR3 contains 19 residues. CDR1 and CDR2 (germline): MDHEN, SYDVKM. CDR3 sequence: CASSRRVRDRAKVRSGYTF. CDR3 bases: TGTGCCAGCAGTCGGCGTGTACGGGACAGGGCAAAAGTTCGAAGTGGCTACACCTTC.

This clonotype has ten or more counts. Here the CDR3 reads CASSHRAYQPQHF. The CDR3 region has the DNA TGTGCCAGCAGTCACAGGGCGTACCAGCCCCAGCATTTT. The V gene is TRBV28, the J gene TRBJ1-5, with D possibly matching TRBD1 (6 bases). The germline V gene has CDR1 MDHEN and CDR2 SYDVKM. V was cut by 5 bases and J by 7 bases, with 12 bases left in between. CDR3 size: 13 residues.

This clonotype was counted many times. CDR3 sequence reads: CASSKQGQETQYF. Here the CDR3 DNA reads TGTGCCAGCAGTAAACAGGGACAAGAGACCCAGTACTTC. The chain uses TRBV6-1 and TRBJ2-5, with TRBD1 as a possible D gene (6 bases). Germline CDR1 and CDR2: MNHNS and SASEGT. Between the trimmed V and J ends, which lost 5 bases and 2 bases, there was a span of 9 bases. The length of the CDR3 is 13 residues.

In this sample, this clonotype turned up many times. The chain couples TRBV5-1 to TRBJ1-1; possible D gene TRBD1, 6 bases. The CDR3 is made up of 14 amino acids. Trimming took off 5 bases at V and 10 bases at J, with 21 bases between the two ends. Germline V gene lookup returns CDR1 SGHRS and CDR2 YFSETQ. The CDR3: CASRTVGGALGAFF. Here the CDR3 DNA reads TGCGCCAGCAGAACCGTCGGGGGGGCGCTGGGAGCTTTCTTT.

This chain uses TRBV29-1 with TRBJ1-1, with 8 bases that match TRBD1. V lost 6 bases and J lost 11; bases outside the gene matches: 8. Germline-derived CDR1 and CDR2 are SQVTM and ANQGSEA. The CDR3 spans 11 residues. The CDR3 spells CSVDQGAAAFF. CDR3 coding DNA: TGCAGCGTAGATCAGGGGGCGGCTGCTTTCTTT.

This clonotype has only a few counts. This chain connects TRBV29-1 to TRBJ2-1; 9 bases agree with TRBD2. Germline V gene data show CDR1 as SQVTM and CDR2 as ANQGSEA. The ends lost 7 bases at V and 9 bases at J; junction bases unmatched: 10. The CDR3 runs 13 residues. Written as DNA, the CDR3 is TGCAGCGCCTCCTTAGCGGGAGAAGGTGAGCAGTTCTTC. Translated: CSASLAGEGEQFF.

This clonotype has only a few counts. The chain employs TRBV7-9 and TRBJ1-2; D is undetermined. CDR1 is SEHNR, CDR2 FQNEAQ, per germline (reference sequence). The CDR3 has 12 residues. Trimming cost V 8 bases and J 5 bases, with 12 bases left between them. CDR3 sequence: CASFTTGYGYTF. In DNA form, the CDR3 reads TGTGCCAGCTTTACTACGGGTTATGGCTACACCTTC.

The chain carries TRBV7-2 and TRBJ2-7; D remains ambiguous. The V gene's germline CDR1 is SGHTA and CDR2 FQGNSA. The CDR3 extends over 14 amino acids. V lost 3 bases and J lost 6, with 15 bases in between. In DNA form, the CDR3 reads TGTGCCAGCAGCTTGGCCCACGGATACGGCGAGCAGTACTTC. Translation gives CASSLAHGYGEQYF.

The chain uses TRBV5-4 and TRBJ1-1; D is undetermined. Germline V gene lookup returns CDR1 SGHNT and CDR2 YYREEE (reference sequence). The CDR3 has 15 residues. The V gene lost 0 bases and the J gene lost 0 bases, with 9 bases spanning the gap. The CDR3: CASSLGYVMNTEAFF. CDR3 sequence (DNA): TGTGCCAGCAGCTTGGGGTATGTTATGAACACTGAAGCTTTCTTT.

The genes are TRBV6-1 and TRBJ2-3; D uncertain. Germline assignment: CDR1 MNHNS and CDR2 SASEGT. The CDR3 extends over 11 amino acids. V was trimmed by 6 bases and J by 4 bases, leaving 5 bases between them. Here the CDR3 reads CASRGSDTQYF. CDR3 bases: TGTGCCAGCAGAGGTTCAGATACGCAGTATTTT.

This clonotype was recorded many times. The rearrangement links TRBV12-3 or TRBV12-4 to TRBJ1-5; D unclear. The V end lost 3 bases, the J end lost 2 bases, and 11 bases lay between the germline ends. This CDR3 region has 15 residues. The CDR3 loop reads CASSLHSWGNQPQHF. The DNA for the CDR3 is TGTGCCAGCAGTTTGCACTCATGGGGCAATCAGCCCCAGCATTTT.

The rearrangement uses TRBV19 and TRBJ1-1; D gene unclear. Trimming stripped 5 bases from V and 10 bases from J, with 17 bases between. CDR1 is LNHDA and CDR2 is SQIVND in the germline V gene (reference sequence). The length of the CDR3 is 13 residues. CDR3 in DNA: TGTGCCAGTAGTCCCGACAACACCGCGAGAGCTTTCTTT. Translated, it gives CASSPDNTARAFF.

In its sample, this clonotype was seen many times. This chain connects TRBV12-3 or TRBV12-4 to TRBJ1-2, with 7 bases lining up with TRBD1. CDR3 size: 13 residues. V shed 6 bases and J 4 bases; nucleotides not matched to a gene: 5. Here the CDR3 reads CASSLGQAYGYTF. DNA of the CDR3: TGTGCCAGCAGCCTTGGACAGGCCTATGGCTACACCTTC.

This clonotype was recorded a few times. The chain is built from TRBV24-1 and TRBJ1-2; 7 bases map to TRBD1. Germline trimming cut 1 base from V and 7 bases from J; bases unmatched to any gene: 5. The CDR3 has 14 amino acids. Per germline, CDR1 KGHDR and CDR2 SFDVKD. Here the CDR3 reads CATSDFTGVAGYTF. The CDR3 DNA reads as TGTGCCACCAGTGATTTTACAGGGGTGGCTGGCTACACCTTC.

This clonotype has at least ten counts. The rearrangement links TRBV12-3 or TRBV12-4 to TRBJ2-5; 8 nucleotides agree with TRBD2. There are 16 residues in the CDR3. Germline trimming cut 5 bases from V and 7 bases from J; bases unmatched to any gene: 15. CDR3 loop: CASSTGTSVHWLTQYF. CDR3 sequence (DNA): TGTGCCAGCAGTACCGGGACTAGTGTCCATTGGCTGACCCAGTACTTC.

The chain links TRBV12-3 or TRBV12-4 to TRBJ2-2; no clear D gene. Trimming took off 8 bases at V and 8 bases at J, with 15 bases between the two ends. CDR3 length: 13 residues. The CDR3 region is CASGSETPGELFF. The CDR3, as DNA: TGTGCCAGCGGCTCGGAGACACCGGGGGAGCTGTTTTTT.

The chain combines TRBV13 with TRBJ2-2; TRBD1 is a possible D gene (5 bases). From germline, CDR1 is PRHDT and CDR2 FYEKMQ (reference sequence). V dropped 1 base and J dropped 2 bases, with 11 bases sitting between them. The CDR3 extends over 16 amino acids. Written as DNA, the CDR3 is TGTGCCAGCAGCTTAGCTCCGACAGCTAACACCGGGGAGCTGTTTTTT. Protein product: CASSLAPTANTGELFF.

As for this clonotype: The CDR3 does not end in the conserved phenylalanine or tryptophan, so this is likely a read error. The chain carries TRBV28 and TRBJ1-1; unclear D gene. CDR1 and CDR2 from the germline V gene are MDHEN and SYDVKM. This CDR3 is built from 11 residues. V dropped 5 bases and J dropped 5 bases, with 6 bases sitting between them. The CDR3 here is CASSLITEAFL. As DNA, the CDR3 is TGTGCCAGCAGTCTAATAACTGAAGCTTTCCTT.

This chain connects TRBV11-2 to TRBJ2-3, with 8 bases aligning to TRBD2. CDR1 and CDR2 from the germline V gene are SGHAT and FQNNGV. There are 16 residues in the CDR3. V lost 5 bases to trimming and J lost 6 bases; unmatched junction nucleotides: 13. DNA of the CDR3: TGTGCCAGCAGCGCTATTCCCGGACTAGCAGCCGATACGCAGTATTTT. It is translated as CASSAIPGLAADTQYF.

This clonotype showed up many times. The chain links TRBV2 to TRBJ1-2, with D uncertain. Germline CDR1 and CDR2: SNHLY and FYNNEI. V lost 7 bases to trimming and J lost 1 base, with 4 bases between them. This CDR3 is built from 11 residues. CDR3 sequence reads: CASKRNYGYTF. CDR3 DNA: TGTGCCAGCAAACGTAACTATGGCTACACCTTC. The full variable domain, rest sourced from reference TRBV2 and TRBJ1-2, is EPEVTQTPSHQVTQMGQEVILRCVPISNHLYFYWYRQILGQKVEFLVSFYNNEISEKSEIFDDQFSVERPDGSNFTLKIRSTKLEDSAMYFCASKRNYGYTFGSGTRLTVV.

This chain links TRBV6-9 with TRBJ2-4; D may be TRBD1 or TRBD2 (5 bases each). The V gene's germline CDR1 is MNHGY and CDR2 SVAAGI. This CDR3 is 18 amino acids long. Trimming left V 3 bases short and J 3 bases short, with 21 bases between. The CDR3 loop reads CASSYVPGPEFGKNIQYF. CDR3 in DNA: TGTGCCAGCAGTTACGTCCCGGGACCCGAGTTTGGCAAAAACATTCAGTACTTC.

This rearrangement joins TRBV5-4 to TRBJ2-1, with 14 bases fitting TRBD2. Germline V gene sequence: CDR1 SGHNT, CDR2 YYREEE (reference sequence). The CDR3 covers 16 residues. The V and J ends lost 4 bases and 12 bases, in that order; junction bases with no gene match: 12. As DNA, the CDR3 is TGTGCCAGCAGCCACCTCGGGACTAGCGGGGGTGCCGGGCAGTTCTTC. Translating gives CASSHLGTSGGAGQFF.